This TCR beta chain emerged from a study of shared clonotypes between healthy human individuals. Whole-study context: Per donor, three plates held CD4 naive cells, three held CD4 memory, two held CD8 naive and one held CD8 memory. Study-level results: Relative to their counterparts shared across all four donors, non-shared clonotypes exhibited diminished generation probabilities. Richness estimates generally favored naive over memory subsets.

On this clone: Antigen unknown.

Trimming took 1 base from V and 11 from J; bases not matched to a gene: 12. CDR1 and CDR2 from the germline V gene are SGHTA and FQGTGA. The CDR3 is 15 residues long. The naive CD8 subset, CD45RO-negative cells positively selected for CCR7, excluded terminally differentiated effector memory CD45RA+ cells. Assay: immunoSEQ multiplex PCR; the TCRdb copy retains only in-frame clones and omits some. Here the sample spans over 2,000,000 clones, over 85% being singletons. Sequenced: naive CD8+ T cells from PBMCs. The sequence came from a man younger than 30 in good health. Some clones in this sample may be carry-over from other donors' samples. V usage is TRBV7-3 and J usage is TRBJ2-5, with 8 bases lining up with TRBD2. The CDR3, as DNA: TGTGCCAGCAGCTTAAACGCGGGAGGCCCCGTGAATCAGTACTTC. Translated: CASSLNAGGPVNQYF.